Detailed here is one T cell receptor (beta chain). Its antigen is unknown. PCR was performed using 60 Vbeta and 13 Jbeta primers. Using immunoSEQ multiplex PCR, the repertoire was profiled, and TCRdb retains in-frame clones only, with some absent. The table includes 130,000 to 150,000 clones, over 75% detected once. This sample is part of a study of cytomegalovirus exposure and HLA in healthy donors. Study results and caveats: Analysis performed later showed TCR beta chains linked to HLA being more clonally expanded than equally common others. In a later analysis, TCR beta V- and J-gene trimming was associated with a missense DCLRE1C variant. About 87% or about 30% of the time was how often most TCR beta V segments were productive, according to an earlier analysis.

Trimming shortened V by 6 bases and J by 0 bases, and 10 bases separated the two germline ends. This CDR3 contains 14 residues. Germline lookup yields CDR1 MRHNA and CDR2 SNTAGT. The TCR originated in a man aged 25 to 40 in good health and CMV-seronegative. Material: PBMCs. The gene calls are TRBV6-4 and TRBJ2-3; perhaps TRBD2 as D (6 bases). In nucleotides, the CDR3 is TGTGCCAGCAGCTCGGGGGATAGCACAGATACGCAGTATTTT. Its protein is CASSSGDSTDTQYF.